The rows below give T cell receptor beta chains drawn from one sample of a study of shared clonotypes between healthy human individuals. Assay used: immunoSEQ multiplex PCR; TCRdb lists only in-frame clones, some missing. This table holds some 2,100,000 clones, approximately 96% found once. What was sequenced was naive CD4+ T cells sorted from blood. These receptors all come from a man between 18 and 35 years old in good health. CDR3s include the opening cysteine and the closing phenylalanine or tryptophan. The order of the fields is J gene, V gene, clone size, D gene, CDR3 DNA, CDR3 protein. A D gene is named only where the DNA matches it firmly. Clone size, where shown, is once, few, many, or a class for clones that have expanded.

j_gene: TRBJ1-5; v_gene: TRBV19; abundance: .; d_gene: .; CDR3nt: TGTGCCAGTAGTATCCAGGGTCAGCCCCAGCATTTT; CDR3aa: CASSIQGQPQHF
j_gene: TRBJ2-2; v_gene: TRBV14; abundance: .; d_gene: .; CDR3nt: TGTGCCAGCAGCCAAAGGACGCTGAACACCGGGGAGCTGTTTTTT; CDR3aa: CASSQRTLNTGELFF
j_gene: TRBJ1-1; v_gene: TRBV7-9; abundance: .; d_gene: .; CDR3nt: TGTGCCAGCAGCTTAGGGGGTCAGGGATGGCCTGAAGCTTTCTTT; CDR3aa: CASSLGGQGWPEAFF
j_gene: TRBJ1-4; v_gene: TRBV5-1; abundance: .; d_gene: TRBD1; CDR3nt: TGCGCCAGCAGCATGGAGGGGACAGGGGGAGAAAAACTGTTTTTT; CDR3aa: CASSMEGTGGEKLFF
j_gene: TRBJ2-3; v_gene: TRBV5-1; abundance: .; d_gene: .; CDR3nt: TGCGCCAGCAGCTTGGAAGGGGCGGCAGATACGCAGTATTTT; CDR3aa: CASSLEGAADTQYF
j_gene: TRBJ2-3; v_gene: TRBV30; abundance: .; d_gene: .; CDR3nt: TGTGCCTGGAGTCAGCGAAGCACAGATACGCAGTATTTT; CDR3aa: CAWSQRSTDTQYF
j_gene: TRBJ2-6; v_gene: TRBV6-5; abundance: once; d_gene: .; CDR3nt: TGTGCCAGCAGCCGGGGGGCCAACGTCCTGACTTTC; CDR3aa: CASSRGANVLTF
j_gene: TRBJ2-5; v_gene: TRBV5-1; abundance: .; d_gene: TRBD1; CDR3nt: TGCGCCAGCAGAGCGGGGACAGGGGGGAGCTACCAAGAGACCCAGTACTTC; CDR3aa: CASRAGTGGSYQETQYF
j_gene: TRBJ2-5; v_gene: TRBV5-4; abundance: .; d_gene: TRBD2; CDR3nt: TGTGCCAGCAGCTTGACGGGGGGGCTCCTTGAGACCCAGTACTTC; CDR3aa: CASSLTGGLLETQYF
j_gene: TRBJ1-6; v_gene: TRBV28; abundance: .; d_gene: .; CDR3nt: TGTGCCAGCAGTCCCGGACTGGGGCGCTCACCCCTCCACTTT; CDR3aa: CASSPGLGRSPLHF
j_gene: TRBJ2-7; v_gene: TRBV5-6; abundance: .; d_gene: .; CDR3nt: TGTGCCAGCAGCCGGAGGGGGGAACAGACAGGCGAGCAGTACTTC; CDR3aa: CASSRRGEQTGEQYF
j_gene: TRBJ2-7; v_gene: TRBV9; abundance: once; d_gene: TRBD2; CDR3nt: TGTGCCAGCAGCTCCCAGGGACTAGCAAGCGAGCAGTACTTC; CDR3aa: CASSSQGLASEQYF
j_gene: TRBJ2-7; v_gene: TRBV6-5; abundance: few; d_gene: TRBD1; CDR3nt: TGTGCCAGCAGTAATGGACAGGGGGAGCAGTACTTC; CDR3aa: CASSNGQGEQYF
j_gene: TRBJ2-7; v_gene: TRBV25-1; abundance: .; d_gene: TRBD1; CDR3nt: TGTGCCAGCAGTGAACTGGGACAGGGTGGCGAGCAGTACTTC; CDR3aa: CASSELGQGGEQYF
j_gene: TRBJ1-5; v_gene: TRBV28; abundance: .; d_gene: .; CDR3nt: TGTGCCAGCAGCTCCAGCAGGAACAATCAGCCCCAGCATTTT; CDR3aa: CASSSSRNNQPQHF
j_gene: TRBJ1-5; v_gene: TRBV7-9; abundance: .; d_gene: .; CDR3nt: TGTGCCAGCAGCCAGGACGGAGATAGCAATCAGCCCCAGCATTTT; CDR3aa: CASSQDGDSNQPQHF
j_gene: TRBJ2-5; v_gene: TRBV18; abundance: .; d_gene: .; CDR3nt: TGTGCCAGCTCACCAGCCAGGGCGCTCACGGAGACCCAGTACTTC; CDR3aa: CASSPARALTETQYF